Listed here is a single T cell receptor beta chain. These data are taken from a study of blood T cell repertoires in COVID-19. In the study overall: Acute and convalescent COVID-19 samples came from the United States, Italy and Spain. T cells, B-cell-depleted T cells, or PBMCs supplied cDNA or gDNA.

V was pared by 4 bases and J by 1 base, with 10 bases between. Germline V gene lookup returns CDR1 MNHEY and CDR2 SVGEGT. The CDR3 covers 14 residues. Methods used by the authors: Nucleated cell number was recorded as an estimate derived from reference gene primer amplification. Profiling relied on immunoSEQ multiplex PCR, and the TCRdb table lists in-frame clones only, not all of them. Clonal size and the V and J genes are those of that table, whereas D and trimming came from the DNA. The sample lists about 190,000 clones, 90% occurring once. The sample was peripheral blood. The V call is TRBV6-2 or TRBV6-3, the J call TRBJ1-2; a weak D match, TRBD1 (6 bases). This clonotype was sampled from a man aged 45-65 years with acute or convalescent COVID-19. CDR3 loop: CASSFPDSNYGYTF. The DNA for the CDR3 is TGTGCCAGCAGTTTCCCGGACAGTAACTATGGCTACACCTTC.